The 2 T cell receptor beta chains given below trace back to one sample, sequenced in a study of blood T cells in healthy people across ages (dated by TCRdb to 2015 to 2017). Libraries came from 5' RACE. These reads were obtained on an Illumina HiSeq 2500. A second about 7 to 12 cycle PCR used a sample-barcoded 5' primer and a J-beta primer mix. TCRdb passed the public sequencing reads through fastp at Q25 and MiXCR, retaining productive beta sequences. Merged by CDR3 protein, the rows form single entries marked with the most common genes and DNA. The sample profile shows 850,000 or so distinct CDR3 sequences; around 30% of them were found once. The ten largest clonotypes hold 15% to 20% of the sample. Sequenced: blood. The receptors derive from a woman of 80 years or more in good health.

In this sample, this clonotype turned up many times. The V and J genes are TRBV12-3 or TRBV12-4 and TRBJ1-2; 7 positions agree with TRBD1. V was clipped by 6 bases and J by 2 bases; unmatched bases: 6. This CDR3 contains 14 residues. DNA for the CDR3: TGTGCCAGCAGCCCGGGACAGATCAACTATGGCTACACCTTC. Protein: CASSPGQINYGYTF.

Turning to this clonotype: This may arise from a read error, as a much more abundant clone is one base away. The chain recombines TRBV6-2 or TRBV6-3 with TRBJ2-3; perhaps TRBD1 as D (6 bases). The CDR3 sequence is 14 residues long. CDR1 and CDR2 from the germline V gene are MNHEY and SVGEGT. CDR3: CASSSRTDTDTRYF. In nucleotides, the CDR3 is TGTGCCAGCAGCTCTCGGACAGACACAGATACGCGGTATTTT.